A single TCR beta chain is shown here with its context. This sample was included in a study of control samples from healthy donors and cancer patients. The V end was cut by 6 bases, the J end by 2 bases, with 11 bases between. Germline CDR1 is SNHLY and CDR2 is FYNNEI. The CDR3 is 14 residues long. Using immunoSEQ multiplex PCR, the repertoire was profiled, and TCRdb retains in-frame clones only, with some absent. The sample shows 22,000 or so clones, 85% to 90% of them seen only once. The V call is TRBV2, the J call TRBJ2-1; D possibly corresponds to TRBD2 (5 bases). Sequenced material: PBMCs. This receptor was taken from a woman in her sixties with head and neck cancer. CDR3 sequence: CASSQLRAYNEQFF. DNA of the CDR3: TGTGCCAGCAGCCAGTTGCGGGCCTACAATGAGCAGTTCTTC.